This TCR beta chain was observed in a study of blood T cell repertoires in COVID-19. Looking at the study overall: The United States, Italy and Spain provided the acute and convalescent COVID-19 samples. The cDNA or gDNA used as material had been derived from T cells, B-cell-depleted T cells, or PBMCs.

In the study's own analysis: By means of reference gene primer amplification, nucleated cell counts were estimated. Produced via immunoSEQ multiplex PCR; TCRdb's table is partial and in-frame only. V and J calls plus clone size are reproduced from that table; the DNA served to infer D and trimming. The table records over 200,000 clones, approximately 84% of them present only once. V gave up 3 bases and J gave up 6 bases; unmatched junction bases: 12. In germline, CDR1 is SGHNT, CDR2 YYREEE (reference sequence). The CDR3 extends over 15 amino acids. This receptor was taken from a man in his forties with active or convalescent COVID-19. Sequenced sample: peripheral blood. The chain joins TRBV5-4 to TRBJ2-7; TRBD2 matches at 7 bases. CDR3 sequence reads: CASSSGGGEAFEQYF. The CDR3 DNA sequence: TGTGCCAGCAGCTCGGGGGGAGGAGAGGCCTTCGAGCAGTACTTC.